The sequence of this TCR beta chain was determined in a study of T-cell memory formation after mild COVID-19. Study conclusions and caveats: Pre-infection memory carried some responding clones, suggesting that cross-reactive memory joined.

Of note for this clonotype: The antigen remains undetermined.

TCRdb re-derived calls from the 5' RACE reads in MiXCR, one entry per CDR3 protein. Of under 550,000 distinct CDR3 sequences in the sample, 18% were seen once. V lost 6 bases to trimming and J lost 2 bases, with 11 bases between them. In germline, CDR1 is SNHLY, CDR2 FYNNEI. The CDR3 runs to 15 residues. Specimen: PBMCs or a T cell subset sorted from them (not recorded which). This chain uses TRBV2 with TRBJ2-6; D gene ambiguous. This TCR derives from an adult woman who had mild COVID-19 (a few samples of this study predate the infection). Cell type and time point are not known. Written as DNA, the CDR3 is TGTGCCAGCAGACATACAGCGACTGGGGCCAACGTCCTGACTTTC. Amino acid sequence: CASRHTATGANVLTF.